Listed below are T cell receptor beta chains from one sample, sequenced in a study of blood T cells in healthy people across ages. TCRdb used MiXCR to reprocess the 5' RACE reads, holding one entry per CDR3 protein. The table has about 1.5 million distinct CDR3 sequences, 42% seen once; the top ten hold less than 8%. Sequenced: blood. Source of these receptors: a woman under 30 in good health. Each CDR3 is given with its conserved first and last residue. A D gene is named only where the DNA matches it firmly. Rows may omit the clone size; those that give it use once, few, many or a size class.

abundance: few; d_gene: .; len: 16; v_gene: TRBV6-7; j_gene: TRBJ2-1; CDR3nt: TGTGCCAGCAGTTACTCGGCGCCCCAAGGGTGCAATGAGCAGTTCTTC; CDR3aa: CASSYSAPQGCNEQFF
abundance: .; d_gene: .; len: 14; v_gene: TRBV6-6; j_gene: TRBJ1-1; CDR3nt: TGTGCCAGCAGTTACCAGCAGGATCCCACTGAAGCTTTCTTT; CDR3aa: CASSYQQDPTEAFF
abundance: few; d_gene: TRBD2; len: 11; v_gene: TRBV2; j_gene: TRBJ2-5; CDR3nt: TGTGCCAGCAAGTGGGGGGGTGAGCAGTACTTC; CDR3aa: CASKWGGEQYF
abundance: .; d_gene: TRBD2; len: 17; v_gene: TRBV4-2; j_gene: TRBJ2-3; CDR3nt: TGTGCCAGCAGCCATAACCCGGGACTAGCGGGACCAGATACGCAGTATTTT; CDR3aa: CASSHNPGLAGPDTQYF
abundance: .; d_gene: TRBD2; len: 15; v_gene: TRBV5-5; j_gene: TRBJ2-1; CDR3nt: TGTGCCAGCAGCCACTGGGAGGGCACTCCGGGGGAGCAGTTCTTC; CDR3aa: CASSHWEGTPGEQFF
abundance: few; d_gene: TRBD1; len: 16; v_gene: TRBV7-9; j_gene: TRBJ2-3; CDR3nt: TGTGCCAGCAGCTTAAAGACAGGGGGCTATACAGATACGCAGTATTTT; CDR3aa: CASSLKTGGYTDTQYF
abundance: .; d_gene: .; len: 17; v_gene: TRBV7-2; j_gene: TRBJ2-3; CDR3nt: TGTGCCAGCAGCTTACCTGGCGAAGGGGCCCACACAGATACGCAGTATTTT; CDR3aa: CASSLPGEGAHTDTQYF
abundance: .; d_gene: .; len: 17; v_gene: TRBV12-3/TRBV12-4; j_gene: TRBJ1-2; CDR3nt: TGTGCCAGCAGTTTTGGGAGCAGGGGCTTAGTTAACTATGGCTACACCTTC; CDR3aa: CASSFGSRGLVNYGYTF
abundance: .; d_gene: .; len: 11; v_gene: TRBV15; j_gene: TRBJ2-5; CDR3nt: TGTGCCACCAGCCTCCTCAGGACCCAGTACTTC; CDR3aa: CATSLLRTQYF
abundance: once; d_gene: .; len: 14; v_gene: TRBV5-1; j_gene: TRBJ2-1; CDR3nt: TGCGCCAGCAGCCCCGGACTCGACTACAATGAGCGGTTCTTC; CDR3aa: CASSPGLDYNERFF
abundance: .; d_gene: TRBD2; len: 16; v_gene: TRBV12-5; j_gene: TRBJ2-1; CDR3nt: TGTGCTAGTGGTTTTACGGGACTATCATCTGGGAATGAGCAGTTCTTC; CDR3aa: CASGFTGLSSGNEQFF
abundance: few; d_gene: .; len: 16; v_gene: TRBV5-5; j_gene: TRBJ2-3; CDR3nt: TGTGCCAGCAGCTTATCAACCGGGCTCGTAACAGATACGCAGTATTTT; CDR3aa: CASSLSTGLVTDTQYF
abundance: few; d_gene: TRBD1; len: 17; v_gene: TRBV5-4; j_gene: TRBJ2-5; CDR3nt: TGTAGGCAGCAGCTTGGTCGGACAGGGTTATACCAAGAGACCCAGTACTTC; CDR3aa: CRQQLGRTGLYQETQYF
abundance: .; d_gene: .; len: 16; v_gene: TRBV20-1; j_gene: TRBJ2-3; CDR3nt: TGCAGTGCCGGAGCTCGGGACGGAGCTAGCACAGATACGCAGTATTTT; CDR3aa: CSAGARDGASTDTQYF
abundance: few; d_gene: .; len: 15; v_gene: TRBV4-1; j_gene: TRBJ2-7; CDR3nt: TGCGCCAGCAGCTACGAGGGTTCGGCCACCTACGAGCAGTACTTC; CDR3aa: CASSYEGSATYEQYF
abundance: .; d_gene: .; len: 14; v_gene: TRBV29-1; j_gene: TRBJ2-3; CDR3nt: TGCAGCTCCCTGGGGGGGGCACTTACAGATACGCAGTATTTT; CDR3aa: CSSLGGALTDTQYF
abundance: .; d_gene: TRBD1; len: 11; v_gene: TRBV12-3/TRBV12-4; j_gene: TRBJ1-4; CDR3nt: TGTGCCAGCAGTTTGGACAGGGAAATGTTTTTT; CDR3aa: CASSLDREMFF